The sequence of this T cell receptor (beta chain) was determined in a study of OX40 agonist ivuxolimab in advanced cancers. V lost 4 bases and J lost 6, with 12 bases in between. Germline V gene lookup returns CDR1 GTSNPN and CDR2 SVGIG (reference sequence). This CDR3 comprises 12 residues. Using immunoSEQ multiplex PCR, the repertoire was profiled, and TCRdb retains in-frame clones only, with some absent. Found here are 120,000 or so clones, roughly nine tenths of them singletons; the top ten hold 0.27%. The chain joins TRBV30 to TRBJ1-1; tentative D call: TRBD1 (5 bases). The sequencing used CD4+ or CD8+ T cells sorted from blood, collected in a trial of the OX40 agonist ivuxolimab. The sequence was obtained from an adult with an advanced solid tumor such as melanoma, head and neck, liver or kidney cancer. The CDR3 bases are TGTGCCTGGAAGGGCAGGGTCGCTGAAGCTTTCTTT. Its translation: CAWKGRVAEAFF.